The 14 T cell receptor beta chains reported below all come from one sample, sequenced in a study of T cell changes during pregnancy in multiple sclerosis. Only in-frame clones appear in the TCRdb table, and some are missing; sequencing was by immunoSEQ multiplex PCR. The sample lists tens of thousands of clones, roughly 96% seen once, with roughly 1.2% in the top ten. Sequenced here: peripheral blood, sampled in the second trimester of pregnancy. The receptors derive from a female donor with multiple sclerosis, enrolled in a pregnancy study.

V is TRBV27 and J is TRBJ1-5; no clear D. Germline lookup yields CDR1 MNHEY and CDR2 SMNVEV (reference sequence). This CDR3 contains 13 residues. V was cut by 8 bases and J by 3 bases, with 11 bases left in between. The CDR3 sequence is CASARAVNQPQHF. The CDR3 nucleotides read TGTGCCAGCGCGAGGGCAGTCAATCAGCCCCAGCATTTT.

Many counts were recorded for this clone. The chain has TRBV2 and TRBJ2-7, with 8 nucleotides matching TRBD2. CDR1 and CDR2 (germline): SNHLY, FYNNEI. The J segment lost 4 bases and the V segment lost 8 bases, leaving 4 bases of the junction unmatched. CDR3 size: 12 residues. CDR3 protein: CASGTSRYEQYF. In nucleotides, the CDR3 is TGTGCCAGCGGGACTAGTCGGTACGAGCAGTACTTC.

V and J are TRBV4-1 and TRBJ2-5; 7 bases match TRBD2. After removal of 1 base from V and 5 bases from J, the junction contained 7 bases not matched to a gene. The CDR3 contains 15 residues. Per germline, CDR1 MGHRA and CDR2 YSYEKL. CDR3 residues: CASSQGLGEGETQYF. The CDR3, as DNA: TGCGCCAGCAGCCAAGGCCTTGGGGAGGGGGAGACCCAGTACTTC.

The chain links TRBV5-1 to TRBJ2-7; 7 nucleotides line up with TRBD1. The V segment lost 3 bases and the J segment 3 bases; nucleotides outside the gene matches: 6. The germline CDR1 and CDR2 sequences are SGHRS and YFSETQ. The CDR3 runs 14 residues. CDR3 bases: TGCGCCAGCAGCTCGAGACAGGGAAACTACGAGCAGTACTTC. It is translated as CASSSRQGNYEQYF.

The V and J genes are TRBV7-2 and TRBJ2-7, with 8 bases fitting TRBD1. CDR1 is SGHTA, CDR2 FQGNSA, per germline. The junction had 6 bases not matched to a gene; V was cut back by 4 bases and J by 7 bases. There are 13 residues in the CDR3. CDR3 sequence: CASSSGTGQEQYF. The CDR3 nucleotides read TGTGCCAGCAGCTCTGGGACAGGTCAGGAGCAGTACTTC.

V and J are TRBV27 and TRBJ1-2; D call uncertain. The CDR3 consists of 15 residues. Trimming removed 0 bases from V and 5 bases from J, with 13 bases in between. CDR1 is MNHEY and CDR2 is SMNVEV in the germline V gene (reference sequence). CDR3 in amino acids: CASSLSEGMGYGYTF. CDR3 bases: TGTGCCAGCAGTTTATCTGAGGGCATGGGTTATGGCTACACCTTC.

This clone was observed a single time. J is TRBJ2-7 and V is TRBV27; 7 nucleotides agree with TRBD1. The germline CDR1 and CDR2 sequences are MNHEY and SMNVEV (reference sequence). V lost 5 bases, J lost 3 bases, and 4 bases stayed unmatched. The CDR3 runs 13 residues. DNA for the CDR3: TGTGCCAGCAGTCCCTACAGGGGCTACGAGCAGTACTTC. It specifies CASSPYRGYEQYF.

The V call is TRBV2, the J call TRBJ1-5, with D tentatively TRBD1 (5 bases). The CDR3 is made up of 14 amino acids. Germline-derived CDR1 and CDR2 are SNHLY and FYNNEI. V gave up 6 bases and J gave up 0 bases, with 9 bases separating them. CDR3 coding DNA: TGTGCCAGCAGGTATGACAGTAGCAATCAGCCCCAGCATTTT. It yields the protein CASRYDSSNQPQHF.

This clone appeared once. The V gene is TRBV5-1, the J gene TRBJ2-1; 7 positions agree with TRBD2. V shed 1 base and J 6 bases; nucleotides not matched to a gene: 7. The V gene's germline CDR1 is SGHRS and CDR2 YFSETQ. The CDR3 is 15 residues long. Here the CDR3 DNA reads TGCGCCAGCAGCTTGATGGCGGGAGTGCCCAATGAGCAGTTCTTC. Translated: CASSLMAGVPNEQFF.

The chain is built from TRBV14 and TRBJ2-7; D possibly corresponds to TRBD2 (6 bases). The CDR3 totals 14 residues. The germline V gene encodes CDR1 SGHDN and CDR2 FVKESK. V was trimmed by 4 bases and J by 0 bases, leaving 10 bases between them. In nucleotides, the CDR3 is TGTGCCAGCAGCCGGGACTTCATCTCCTACGAGCAGTACTTC. Translation gives CASSRDFISYEQYF.

The gene calls are TRBV6-5 and TRBJ1-1; TRBD1 agrees at 8 bases. CDR1 is MNHEY and CDR2 is SVGAGI in the germline V gene. The CDR3 extends over 15 amino acids. V shed 7 bases, J shed 6 bases, and the junction held 13 bases outside the gene matches. The CDR3 reads CASTREAGGFSEAFF. The CDR3 DNA sequence: TGTGCCAGCACCCGAGAGGCAGGGGGCTTTTCTGAAGCTTTCTTT.

The V call is TRBV7-8, the J call TRBJ2-3; D possibly corresponds to TRBD2 (6 bases). The CDR3 has 14 amino acids. Per germline, CDR1 SGHVS and CDR2 FQNEAQ. V shed 1 base and J shed 4 bases, with 9 bases lying between them. CDR3 amino acids: CASSLGSGSDTQYF. CDR3 nucleotides: TGTGCCAGCAGCTTAGGAAGCGGGTCAGATACGCAGTATTTT.

The chain links TRBV2 to TRBJ2-6, with 9 bases matching TRBD1. The CDR3 length is 16 residues. J was trimmed by 3 bases and V by 6 bases; bases with no gene match: 6. Germline V gene lookup returns CDR1 SNHLY and CDR2 FYNNEI. In nucleotides, the CDR3 is TGTGCCAGCAGCGGGGACAGGGATAGTGGGGCCAACGTCCTGACTTTC. Residues: CASSGDRDSGANVLTF.

V usage is TRBV29-1 and J usage is TRBJ2-5; D is possibly TRBD2 (7 bases). The V end was cut by 3 bases, the J end by 4 bases, with 18 bases between. Per the germline V gene, CDR1 is SQVTM and CDR2 is ANQGSEA. The CDR3 contains 15 residues. In DNA form, the CDR3 reads TGCAGCGTTGAGTTTGGGGGGGCTGAGGGAGAGACCCAGTACTTC. It yields the protein CSVEFGGAEGETQYF.